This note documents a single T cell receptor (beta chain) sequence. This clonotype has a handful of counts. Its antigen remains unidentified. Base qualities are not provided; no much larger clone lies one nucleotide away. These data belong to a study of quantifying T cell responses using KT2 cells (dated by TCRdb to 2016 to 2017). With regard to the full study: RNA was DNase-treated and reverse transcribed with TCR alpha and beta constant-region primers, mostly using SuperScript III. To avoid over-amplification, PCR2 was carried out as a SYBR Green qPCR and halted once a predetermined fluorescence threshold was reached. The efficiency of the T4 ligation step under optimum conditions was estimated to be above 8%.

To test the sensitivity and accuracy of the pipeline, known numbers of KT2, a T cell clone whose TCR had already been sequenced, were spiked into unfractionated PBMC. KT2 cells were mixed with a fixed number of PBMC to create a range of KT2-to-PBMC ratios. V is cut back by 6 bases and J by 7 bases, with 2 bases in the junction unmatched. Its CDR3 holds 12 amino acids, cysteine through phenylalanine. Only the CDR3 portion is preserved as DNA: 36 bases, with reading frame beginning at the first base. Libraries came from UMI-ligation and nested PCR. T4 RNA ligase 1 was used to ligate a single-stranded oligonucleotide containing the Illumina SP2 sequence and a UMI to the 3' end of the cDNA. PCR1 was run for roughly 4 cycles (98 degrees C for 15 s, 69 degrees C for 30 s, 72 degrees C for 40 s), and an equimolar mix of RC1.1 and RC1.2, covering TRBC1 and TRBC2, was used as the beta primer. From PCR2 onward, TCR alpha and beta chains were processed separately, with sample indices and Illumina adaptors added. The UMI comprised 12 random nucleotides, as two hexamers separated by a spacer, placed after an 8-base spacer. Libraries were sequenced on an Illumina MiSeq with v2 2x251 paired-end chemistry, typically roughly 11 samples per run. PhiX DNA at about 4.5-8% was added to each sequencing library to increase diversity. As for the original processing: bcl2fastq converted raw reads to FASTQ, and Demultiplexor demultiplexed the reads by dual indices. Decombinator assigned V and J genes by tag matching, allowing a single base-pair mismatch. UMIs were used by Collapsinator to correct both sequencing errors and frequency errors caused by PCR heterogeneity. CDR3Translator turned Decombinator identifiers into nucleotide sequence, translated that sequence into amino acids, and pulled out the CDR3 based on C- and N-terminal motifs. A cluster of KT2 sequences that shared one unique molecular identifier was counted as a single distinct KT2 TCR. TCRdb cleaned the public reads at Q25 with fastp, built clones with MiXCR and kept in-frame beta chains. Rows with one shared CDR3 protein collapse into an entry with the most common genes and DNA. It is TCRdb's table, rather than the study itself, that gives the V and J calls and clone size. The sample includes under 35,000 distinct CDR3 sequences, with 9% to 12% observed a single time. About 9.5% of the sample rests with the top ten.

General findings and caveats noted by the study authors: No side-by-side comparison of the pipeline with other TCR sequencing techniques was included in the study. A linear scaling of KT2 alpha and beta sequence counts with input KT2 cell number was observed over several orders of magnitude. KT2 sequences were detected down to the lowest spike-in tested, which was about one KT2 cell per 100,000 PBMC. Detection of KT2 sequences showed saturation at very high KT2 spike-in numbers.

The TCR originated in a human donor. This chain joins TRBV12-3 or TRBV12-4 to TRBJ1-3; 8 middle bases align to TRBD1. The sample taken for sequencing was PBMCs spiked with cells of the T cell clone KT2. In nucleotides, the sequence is TGTGCCAGCAGCAGACAGGGGAACACCATATATTTT. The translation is CASSRQGNTIYF.